This T cell receptor (beta chain) was identified in a study of blood T cell repertoires in COVID-19. Background on the study: COVID-19 samples collected from the United States, Italy and Spain covered acute and convalescent phases.

The study drew participants aged about 18 to 89 years from about two dozen US areas. For recovered donors of Cohort 3, there were two negative PCRs, clearance, or symptom resolution. As processed by the authors: Amplification from reference gene primers served as the basis for estimated nucleated cell counts. Measured with immunoSEQ multiplex PCR; TCRdb has only the in-frame clones, and not every one. The DNA gave D and trimming, while V, J and clone size come from that table. The data contain fewer than 200,000 clones, approximately 87% of them seen just once; the ten biggest clones take up approximately 4.7%. V was clipped by 9 bases and J by 4 bases, with 18 bases between them. CDR1 and CDR2 (germline): MNHEY, SVGAGI. The CDR3 is 15 residues long.

The TCR comes from a woman in her fifties or sixties who had recovered from COVID-19. The chain recombines TRBV6-5 with TRBJ2-2; D gene unclear. Input material: PBMCs or T cells enriched from blood (not recorded which). The CDR3, as DNA: TGTGCCAGTTGGTACGACCGGTGGAGCACCGGGGAGCTGTTTTTT. It translates to CASWYDRWSTGELFF.